The count of the clone carrying this T cell receptor beta chain is one. Negative isolation yielded CD8+ and CD4+ T cells; FACS enriched TEMRA cells. Random-hexamer reverse transcription was applied to roughly 0.45 to 1 ug RNA. TCRdb independently ran MiXCR on the immunoSEQ multiplex PCR reads; one entry per CDR3 protein. Altogether about 300,000 distinct CDR3 sequences are present, 85% being singletons, with the ten largest covering approximately 0.11%. The data were obtained in a study of CD8 T cells in Susac syndrome. This CDR3 is built from 15 residues. With V trimmed by 4 bases and J by 8 bases, 9 bases remained unmatched. The germline V gene has CDR1 SGHVS and CDR2 FQNEAQ.

The chain uses TRBV7-8 and TRBJ2-4; 9 nucleotides align to TRBD1. The receptor was derived from a human donor with multiple sclerosis. The sequencing sample was made of CD8+ T cells from PBMCs. CDR3 in DNA: TGTGCCAGCAGCTCTCCCCGGACAGGGGATGACATTCAGTACTTC. Its translation is CASSSPRTGDDIQYF.